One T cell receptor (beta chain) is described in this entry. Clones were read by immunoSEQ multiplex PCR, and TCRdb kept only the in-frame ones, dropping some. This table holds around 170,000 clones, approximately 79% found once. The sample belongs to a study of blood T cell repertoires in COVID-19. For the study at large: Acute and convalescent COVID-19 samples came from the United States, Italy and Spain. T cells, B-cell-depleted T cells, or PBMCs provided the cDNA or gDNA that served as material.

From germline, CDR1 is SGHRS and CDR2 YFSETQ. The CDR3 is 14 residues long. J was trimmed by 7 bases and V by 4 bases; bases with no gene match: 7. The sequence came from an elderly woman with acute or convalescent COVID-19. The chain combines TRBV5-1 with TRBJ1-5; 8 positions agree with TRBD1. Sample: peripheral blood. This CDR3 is CASSPGTGDQPQHF. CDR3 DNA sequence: TGCGCCAGCAGCCCGGGGACAGGAGACCAGCCCCAGCATTTT.